One sample yielded the 22 T cell receptor beta chains listed below, sequenced in a study of T cell responses to AZD1222 COVID-19 vaccine. Data came from immunoSEQ multiplex PCR; TCRdb stores just in-frame clones and leaves some out. The data contain approximately 140,000 clones, around nine tenths of them singletons. Material: peripheral blood, obtained on day 0 of MenACWY control vaccination. These receptor sequences come from an adult in good health.

This rearrangement joins TRBV7-6 to TRBJ1-4, with 10 bases aligning to TRBD1. Germline V gene sequence: CDR1 SGHVS, CDR2 FNYEAQ. The CDR3 is 16 residues long. The ends lost 5 bases at V and 8 bases at J; junction bases unmatched: 11. The DNA for the CDR3 is TGTGCCAGCAGCCGTTACAAGACAGGGGGCAAAGAAAAACTGTTTTTT. This sequence encodes CASSRYKTGGKEKLFF. The complete variable domain, with remaining parts taken from reference TRBV7-6 and TRBJ1-4, reads GAGVSQSPRYKVTKRGQDVALRCDPISGHVSLYWYRQALGQGPEFLTYFNYEAQQDKSGLPNDRFSAERPEGSISTLTIQRTEQRDSAMYRCASSRYKTGGKEKLFFGSGTQLSVL.

V usage is TRBV11-3 and J usage is TRBJ1-1, with D uncertain. The V end lost 5 bases, the J end lost 1 base, and 11 bases lay between the germline ends. This CDR3 has 14 amino acids. Germline V CDR1 and CDR2: SGHNT, YENEEA. The chain's CDR3 is CASSPRGTNTEAFF. Written as DNA, the CDR3 is TGTGCCAGCAGCCCCCGTGGCACGAACACTGAAGCTTTCTTT.

This rearrangement joins TRBV27 to TRBJ2-7, with D possibly TRBD2 on 5 matching bases. The CDR3 consists of 14 residues. Trimming left V 2 bases short and J 4 bases short, with 12 bases between. Germline V lookup: CDR1 MNHEY, CDR2 SMNVEV (reference sequence). The CDR3 nucleotides are TGTGCCAGCAGTTTAGTAGATGGGAGATACGAGCAGTACTTC. Translation gives CASSLVDGRYEQYF.

The chain uses TRBV27 and TRBJ2-7; D is ambiguous. The length of the CDR3 is 11 residues. V lost 10 bases and J 0 bases, leaving 7 bases between the germline ends. Germline values: CDR1 MNHEY, CDR2 SMNVEV (reference sequence). CDR3 sequence (DNA): TGTGCCACAGGACCCTCCTACGAGCAGTACTTC. Amino acid sequence: CATGPSYEQYF.

The count of this clone is one. V gene TRBV10-2 combines with J gene TRBJ2-5; a possible D gene is TRBD2 (7 bases). V lost 2 bases to trimming and J lost 4 bases, with 17 bases between them. Per the germline V gene, CDR1 is WSHSY and CDR2 is SAAADI. This CDR3 region has 16 residues. This CDR3 reads CASSERGGGPLETQYF. In nucleotides, the CDR3 is TGCGCCAGCAGTGAGAGGGGGGGAGGGCCCTTAGAGACCCAGTACTTC.

This sequence joins TRBV7-9 and TRBJ1-5; D is undetermined. The CDR3 is 14 amino acids. V was shortened by 5 bases and J by 6 bases, with 14 bases between the two germline ends. Per germline, CDR1 SEHNR and CDR2 FQNEAQ (reference sequence). DNA of the CDR3: TGTGCCAGCAGCACATCACCGGGCGCTCAGCCCCAGCATTTT. This translates into CASSTSPGAQPQHF.

This clone was recorded a few times. The chain carries TRBV11-1 and TRBJ1-1; D gene uncertain. The germline gives CDR1 SGHAT, CDR2 FQDESV (reference sequence). Between the trimmed V and J ends, which lost 2 bases and 0 bases, there was a span of 7 bases. CDR3 length: 14 residues. In DNA, the CDR3 is TGTGCCAGCAGCTTAAGAGTGGTGAACACTGAAGCTTTCTTT. Protein sequence: CASSLRVVNTEAFF.

The V gene is TRBV19, the J gene TRBJ1-5, with D possibly being TRBD1 (5 bases). The germline gives CDR1 LNHDA, CDR2 SQIVND (reference sequence). The ends were cut back, 4 bases at V and 5 bases at J, with 15 bases in the middle. The CDR3 is 15 residues long. The CDR3 DNA reads as TGTGCCAGTAGTACGACCCCCGGGACCCATCAGCCCCAGCATTTT. Translating it yields CASSTTPGTHQPQHF.

The chain uses TRBV6-1 and TRBJ1-2; the D is unclear. Germline lookup yields CDR1 MNHNS and CDR2 SASEGT. Between the trimmed V and J ends, which lost 2 bases and 4 bases, there was a span of 5 bases. The CDR3 covers 12 residues. CDR3 loop: CASSEFSYGYTF. The CDR3 DNA sequence: TGTGCCAGCAGTGAATTTAGCTATGGCTACACCTTC.

This clone has only one observation. The V and J genes are TRBV5-4 and TRBJ1-1; no clear D gene. This CDR3 is 14 amino acids long. The germline gives CDR1 SGHNT, CDR2 YYREEE (reference sequence). The V end was cut by 0 bases, the J end by 1 base, with 7 bases between. The CDR3 region is CASSLGLSNTEAFF. As DNA, the CDR3 is TGTGCCAGCAGCTTGGGGCTATCGAACACTGAAGCTTTCTTT. The full variable domain, its missing parts supplied by reference TRBV5-4 and TRBJ1-1, is ETGVTQSPTHLIKTRGQQVTLRCSSQSGHNTVSWYQQALGQGPQFIFQYYREEENGRGNFPPRFSGLQFPNYSSELNVNALELDDSALYLCASSLGLSNTEAFFGQGTRLTVV.

The chain employs TRBV4-1 and TRBJ1-4, with 7 positions matching TRBD1. This CDR3 comprises 17 residues. Germline CDR1 and CDR2: MGHRA and YSYEKL. V was pared by 4 bases and J by 1 base, with 9 bases of the junction left unmatched. The CDR3 sequence is CASSRLTGRITNEKLFF. The DNA for the CDR3 is TGCGCCAGCAGCCGCCTGACAGGGAGGATAACTAATGAAAAACTGTTTTTT.

The J gene is TRBJ1-2, the V gene TRBV7-9; D gene unclear. The CDR3 spans 14 residues. Trimming cost V 5 bases and J 9 bases, with 19 bases left between them. Germline V gives CDR1 SEHNR, CDR2 FQNEAQ (reference sequence). The CDR3 coding sequence is TGTGCCAGCAGCACCCCGACTCGAAAGTGGAGCTACACCTTC. This encodes CASSTPTRKWSYTF.

This clone occurred once. The V call is TRBV3-1 (or the pseudogene TRBV3-2), the J call TRBJ2-7, with 11 bases that match TRBD1. Germline V gene data show CDR1 as LGHDT and CDR2 as YNNKEL (reference sequence). J lost 2 bases, V lost 6 bases, and 9 bases had no gene match. The CDR3 totals 16 residues. In nucleotides, the CDR3 is TGTGCCAGCAGACGAGCCGGGACAGGGGGGGCCTACGAGCAGTACTTC. Translating it yields CASRRAGTGGAYEQYF.

In this sample, this clone turned up once. V is TRBV30 and J is TRBJ1-3; the D is unclear. The CDR3 is 14 residues long. The germline CDR1 and CDR2 sequences are GTSNPN and SVGIG (reference sequence). Trimming cost V 1 base and J 4 bases, with 11 bases left between them. This CDR3 reads CAWSGERPGNTIYF. Here the CDR3 DNA reads TGTGCCTGGAGTGGGGAGAGGCCGGGAAACACCATATATTTT.

The rearrangement links TRBV27 to TRBJ1-3; D perhaps matches TRBD1 (5 bases). V was cut by 5 bases and J by 2 bases, with 10 bases left in between. Germline-derived CDR1 and CDR2 are MNHEY and SMNVEV (reference sequence). The CDR3 sequence is 14 residues long. The CDR3 region has the DNA TGTGCCAGCAGTATGACAGAAACTGGAAACACCATATATTTT. Translated, it gives CASSMTETGNTIYF.

The V and J genes are TRBV28 and TRBJ1-1; no reliable D call. V was cut by 6 bases and J by 3 bases, with 2 bases left in between. Germline-derived CDR1 and CDR2 are MDHEN and SYDVKM. There are 10 residues in the CDR3. CDR3 coding DNA: TGTGCCAGCAGGGACACTGAAGCTTTCTTT. Translated, it gives CASRDTEAFF. Variable domain in full (rest from reference TRBV28 and TRBJ1-1): DVKVTQSSRYLVKRTGEKVFLECVQDMDHENMFWYRQDPGLGLRLIYFSYDVKMKEKGDIPEGYSVSREKKERFSLILESASTNQTSMYLCASRDTEAFFGQGTRLTVV.

The rearrangement uses TRBV3-1 (or the pseudogene TRBV3-2) and TRBJ2-2, with 7 bases that match TRBD1. J gave up 7 bases and V 5 bases, and 7 bases lay outside the gene matches. The CDR3 spans 14 residues. Germline lookup yields CDR1 LGHDT and CDR2 YNNKEL (reference sequence). This CDR3 reads CASSYRTGHGELFF. The CDR3 DNA is TGTGCCAGCAGCTACCGGACAGGCCACGGGGAGCTGTTTTTT.

This clone was picked up one time. This chain uses TRBV5-1 with TRBJ2-1; no clear D. Germline loops: CDR1 SGHRS, CDR2 YFSETQ. The V end lost 4 bases, the J end lost 6 bases, and 14 bases lay between the germline ends. There are 14 residues in the CDR3. The CDR3 DNA reads TGCGCCAGCAGCCAGCCCGAAGCCCTCAATGAGCAGTTCTTC. Encoded protein: CASSQPEALNEQFF.

The V call is TRBV4-1, the J call TRBJ1-2; D is ambiguous. V shed 3 bases and J shed 5 bases, with 10 bases lying between them. Germline CDR1 reads MGHRA; CDR2 reads YSYEKL. The CDR3 totals 13 residues. This CDR3 is CASSQMPNYGYTF. The CDR3 DNA reads as TGCGCCAGCAGCCAGATGCCCAATTATGGCTACACCTTC.

The gene calls are TRBV6-5 and TRBJ1-6; D call uncertain. V lost 2 bases, J lost 7 bases, and 9 bases lay in between. The germline V gene encodes CDR1 MNHEY and CDR2 SVGAGI. The length of the CDR3 is 14 residues. The CDR3: CASSYGLENSPLHF. The CDR3 region has the DNA TGTGCCAGCAGTTACGGGTTAGAGAATTCACCCCTCCACTTT.

This chain uses TRBV3-1 (or the pseudogene TRBV3-2) with TRBJ2-7; the match to TRBD2 covers 8 bases. From germline, CDR1 is LGHDT and CDR2 YNNKEL (reference sequence). This CDR3 has 14 amino acids. The V gene end was trimmed by 4 bases and the J gene end by 3 bases; junction bases not matched to a gene: 5. CDR3 region: CASSPDGGGYEQYF. As DNA, the CDR3 is TGTGCCAGCAGCCCAGACGGGGGGGGCTACGAGCAGTACTTC.

V and J are TRBV6-4 and TRBJ2-2, with D perhaps given as TRBD1 or TRBD2 (5 bases each). Trimming removed 6 bases from V and 0 bases from J, with 11 bases in between. The germline CDR1 and CDR2 sequences are MRHNA and SNTAGT. The CDR3 covers 15 residues. The CDR3 spells CASRAGTANTGELFF. CDR3 coding DNA: TGTGCCAGCAGAGCCGGGACGGCGAACACCGGGGAGCTGTTTTTT.